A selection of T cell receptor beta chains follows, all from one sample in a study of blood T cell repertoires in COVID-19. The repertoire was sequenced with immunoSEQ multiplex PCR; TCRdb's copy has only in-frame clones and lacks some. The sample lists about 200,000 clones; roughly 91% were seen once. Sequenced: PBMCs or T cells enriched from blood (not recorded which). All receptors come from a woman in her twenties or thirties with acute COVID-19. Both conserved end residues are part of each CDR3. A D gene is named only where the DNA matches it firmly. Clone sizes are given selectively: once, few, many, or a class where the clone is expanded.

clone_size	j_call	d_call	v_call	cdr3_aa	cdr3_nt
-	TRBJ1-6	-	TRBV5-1	CASSTGTNSPLHF	TGCGCCAGCAGCACAGGGACTAATTCACCCCTCCACTTT
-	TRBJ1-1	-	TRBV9	CASSVGAGNTEAFF	TGTGCCAGCAGCGTAGGGGCGGGGAACACTGAAGCTTTCTTT
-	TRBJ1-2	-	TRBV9	CASSTGQPSKVYGYTF	TGTGCCAGCAGCACAGGACAACCCTCTAAGGTATATGGCTACACCTTC
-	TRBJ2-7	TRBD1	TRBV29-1	CSVQGDRAYEQYF	TGCAGCGTCCAGGGGGACAGGGCCTACGAGCAGTACTTC
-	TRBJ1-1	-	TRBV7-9	CASSLGWTQNTEAFF	TGTGCCAGCAGCTTAGGTTGGACACAGAACACTGAAGCTTTCTTT
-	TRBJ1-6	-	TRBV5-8	CASSLGAGLSSYNSPLHF	TGTGCCAGCAGCTTGGGGGCAGGCTTAAGCTCCTATAATTCACCCCTCCACTTT
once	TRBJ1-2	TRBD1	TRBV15	CATSRELSGQGGYGYTF	TGTGCCACCAGCAGAGAGCTAAGCGGACAGGGAGGCTATGGCTACACCTTC
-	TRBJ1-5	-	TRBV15	CATSRDESPQHF	TGTGCCACCAGCAGAGATGAGAGCCCCCAGCATTTT
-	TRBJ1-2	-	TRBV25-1	CASSNQQGGYGYTF	TGTGCCAGCAGTAACCAACAGGGAGGGTATGGCTACACCTTC
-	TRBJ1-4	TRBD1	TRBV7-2	CASSSDRGHNEKLFF	TGTGCCAGCAGCTCAGACAGGGGCCATAATGAAAAACTGTTTTTT
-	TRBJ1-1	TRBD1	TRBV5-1	CASSFGTGGATEAFF	TGCGCCAGCAGCTTTGGGACAGGGGGCGCGACTGAAGCTTTCTTT
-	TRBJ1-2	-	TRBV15	CATSRDLMGLGGYTF	TGTGCCACCAGCAGAGATCTCATGGGACTGGGCGGCTACACCTTC
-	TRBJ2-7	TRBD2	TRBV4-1	CASSQDPSGGMETYEQYF	TGCGCCAGCAGCCAAGATCCCAGCGGGGGGATGGAGACCTACGAGCAGTACTTC
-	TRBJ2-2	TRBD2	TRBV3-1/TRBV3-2	CATREGGWGNTGELFF	TGTGCCACCAGGGAGGGCGGCTGGGGGAACACCGGGGAGCTGTTTTTT
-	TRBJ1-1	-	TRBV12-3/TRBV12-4	CASSFESPGEAFF	TGTGCCAGCAGTTTTGAGTCGCCGGGAGAAGCTTTCTTT
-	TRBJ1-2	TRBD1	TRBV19	CASSIQAGQDGGYTF	TGTGCCAGTAGTATTCAAGCTGGACAGGACGGCGGCTACACCTTC
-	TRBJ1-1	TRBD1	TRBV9	CASSGTGALLEAFF	TGTGCCAGCAGCGGGACAGGGGCTTTACTTGAAGCTTTCTTT